The 5 T cell receptor beta chains in this list originate from one sample, sequenced in a study of blood T cell repertoires in COVID-19. Sequencing used immunoSEQ multiplex PCR; TCRdb keeps in-frame clones, though not all of them. There are 130,000 to 150,000 clones in the sample; 70% to 90% occur only once, and 0.95% to 1.5% lies in the top ten. Sequencing was carried out using PBMCs or T cells enriched from blood (not recorded which). The receptors shown here come from a woman under 40 with acute COVID-19.

This sequence joins TRBV6-4 and TRBJ1-1; D ambiguous. The V and J ends lost 8 bases and 0 bases respectively, with 13 bases between them. Germline CDR1 and CDR2: MRHNA and SNTAGT. This CDR3 has 14 amino acids. The CDR3 loop is CASRPEAMNTEAFF. The CDR3, as DNA: TGTGCCAGCCGTCCGGAGGCAATGAACACTGAAGCTTTCTTT.

V gene TRBV6-1 combines with J gene TRBJ2-1; 11 bases are shared with TRBD2. Trimming cost V 4 bases and J 6 bases; bases outside gene matches: 8. The CDR3 contains 16 residues. Germline V gives CDR1 MNHNS, CDR2 SASEGT. The CDR3 nucleotides are TGTGCCAGCAGTGGAACGGGGACTAGCGGCCGCAATGAGCAGTTCTTC. It translates to CASSGTGTSGRNEQFF.

The rearrangement links TRBV11-2 to TRBJ2-2, with a tentative D call TRBD1 (6 bases). The V gene's germline CDR1 is SGHAT and CDR2 FQNNGV. Trimming left V 7 bases short and J 0 bases short, with 24 bases between. The CDR3 totals 19 residues. CDR3 DNA sequence: TGTGCCAGCATGCAAGGCTGGGGACATCTTTCCGCGAACACCGGGGAGCTGTTTTTT. Translation: CASMQGWGHLSANTGELFF. The complete variable domain, with remaining parts taken from reference TRBV11-2 and TRBJ2-2, reads EAGVAQSPRYKIIEKRQSVAFWCNPISGHATLYWYQQILGQGPKLLIQFQNNGVVDDSQLPKDRFSAERLKGVDSTLKIQPAKLEDSAVYLCASMQGWGHLSANTGELFFGEGSRLTVL.

The chain links TRBV24-1 to TRBJ2-1; D not resolved. This CDR3 is 14 amino acids long. Looked up from germline, CDR1 is KGHDR and CDR2 is SFDVKD. Trimming removed 1 base from V and 3 bases from J, with 6 bases in between. In DNA form, the CDR3 reads TGTGCCACCAGTGATTTAAGAGACTACAATGAGCAGTTCTTC. Protein product: CATSDLRDYNEQFF.

This clone was detected once. The chain is built from TRBV5-1 and TRBJ1-2, with 9 bases aligning to TRBD1. CDR1 and CDR2 (germline): SGHRS, YFSETQ. J was trimmed by 0 bases and V by 0 bases; bases with no gene match: 9. The CDR3 runs to 18 residues. The CDR3 DNA is TGCGCCAGCAGCTTGGGTCCGGGACAGGGCCCTTCTAACTATGGCTACACCTTC. It yields the protein CASSLGPGQGPSNYGYTF.